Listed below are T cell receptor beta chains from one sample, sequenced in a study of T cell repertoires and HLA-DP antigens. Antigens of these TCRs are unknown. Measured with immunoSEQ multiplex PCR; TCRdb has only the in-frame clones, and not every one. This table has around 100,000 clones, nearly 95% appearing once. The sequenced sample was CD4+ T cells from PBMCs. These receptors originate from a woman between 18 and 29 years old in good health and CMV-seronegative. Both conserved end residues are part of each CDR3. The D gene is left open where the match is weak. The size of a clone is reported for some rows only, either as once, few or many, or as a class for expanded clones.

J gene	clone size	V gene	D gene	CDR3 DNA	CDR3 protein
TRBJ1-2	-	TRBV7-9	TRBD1	TGTGCCAGCAGCGCGTTAGGGACAGGGTATGGCTACACCTTC	CASSALGTGYGYTF
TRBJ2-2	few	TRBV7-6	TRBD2	TGTGCCAGCAGCTTAGCGGTGGGACTAGCGGGAGGTACGAGAGTCGGGGAGCTGTTTTTT	CASSLAVGLAGGTRVGELFF
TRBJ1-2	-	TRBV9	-	TGTGCCAGCAGCGTAGTGGGGGGGAACTATGGCTACACCTTC	CASSVVGGNYGYTF
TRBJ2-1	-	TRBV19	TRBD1	TGTGCCAGTAGCCGGACAGGGAACAATGAGCAGTTCTTC	CASSRTGNNEQFF
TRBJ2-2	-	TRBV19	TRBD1	TGTGCCAGTAGTATCCCGAGGACAGGGAACACCGGGGAGCTGTTTTTT	CASSIPRTGNTGELFF
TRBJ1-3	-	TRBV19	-	TGTGCCAGTAGTATCCTAGGACAAGGAAACACCATATATTTT	CASSILGQGNTIYF
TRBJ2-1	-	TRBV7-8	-	TGTGCCAGCAGCCCCAAGCATGAGCAGTTCTTC	CASSPKHEQFF
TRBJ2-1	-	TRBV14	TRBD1	TGTGCCAGCAGGGACAGGTACAATGAGCAGTTCTTC	CASRDRYNEQFF
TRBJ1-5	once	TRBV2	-	TGTGCCAGCAGAGCAGGAGGGGGGAGGGGTGATCAGCCCCAGCATTTT	CASRAGGGRGDQPQHF
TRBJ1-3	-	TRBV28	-	TGTGCCAGCACGTCGTCAGGCTCTGGAAACACCATATATTTT	CASTSSGSGNTIYF
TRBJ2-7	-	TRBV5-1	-	TGCGCCAGCAGCTCCCCCCGGGGGTCCACTCCCTACGAGCAGTACTTC	CASSSPRGSTPYEQYF
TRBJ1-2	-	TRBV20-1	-	TGCAGTGCTCGGGACCGGATGGGCTACACCTTC	CSARDRMGYTF
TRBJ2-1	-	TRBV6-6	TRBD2	TGTGCCAGCAGTCGCGGGAGCGGGTCGAACAATGAGCAGTTCTTC	CASSRGSGSNNEQFF
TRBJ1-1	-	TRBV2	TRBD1	TGTGCCAGCAGAGGACAGGGGTCCAGTGAAGCTTTCTTT	CASRGQGSSEAFF
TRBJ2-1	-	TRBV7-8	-	TGTGCCAGCAGCCCCCGGGACGGAAACTACAATGAGCAGTTCTTC	CASSPRDGNYNEQFF
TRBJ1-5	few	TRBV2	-	TGTGCCAGCAGTGAGTCGCGACTGGGAGATCAGCCCCAGCATTTT	CASSESRLGDQPQHF
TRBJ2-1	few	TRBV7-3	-	TGTGCCAGCAGCTTAACGTCAAATGAGCAGTTCTTC	CASSLTSNEQFF
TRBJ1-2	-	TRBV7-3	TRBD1	TGTGCCAGCAGCTTAATGCCGGGACAGGGGTTCGGCTACACCTTC	CASSLMPGQGFGYTF
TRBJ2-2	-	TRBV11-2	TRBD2	TGTGCCAGCAGCTCTAGCGGGAGGGGTCAGGGGGAGCTGTTTTTT	CASSSSGRGQGELFF
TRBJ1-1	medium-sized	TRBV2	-	TGTGCCGTGCCCTCCCCCAGGGTAGCGAGTGAAGCTTTCTTT	CAVPSPRVASEAFF
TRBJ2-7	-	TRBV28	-	TGTGCCAGCAGTTCCGGACATATACTAGCCGAGCAGTACTTC	CASSSGHILAEQYF
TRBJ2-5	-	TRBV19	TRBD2	TGTGCCAGTAGTATGCGCGCGGGAGGACTCGGGACCCAGTACTTC	CASSMRAGGLGTQYF
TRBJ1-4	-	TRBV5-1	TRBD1	TGCGCCAGCCGCCAGGGACAGGGAGGTGAAAAACTGTTTTTT	CASRQGQGGEKLFF
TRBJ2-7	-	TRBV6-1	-	TGTGCCAGCAGTTCGGGAGCCTACGAGCAGTACTTC	CASSSGAYEQYF
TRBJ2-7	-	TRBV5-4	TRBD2	TGTGCCAGCAGCTTCCGTCTAGCGGGAGCGTCCTACGAGCAGTACTTC	CASSFRLAGASYEQYF
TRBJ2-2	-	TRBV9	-	TGTGCCAGCAGCCCCCAGGTGGGCTCTGCCGGGGAGCTGTTTTTT	CASSPQVGSAGELFF
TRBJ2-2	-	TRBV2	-	TGTGCCAGCACACCCTCCCGGGGGGCTCACACCGGGGAGCTGTTTTTT	CASTPSRGAHTGELFF
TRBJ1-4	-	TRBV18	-	TGTGCCAGCTCACCAGAATCTCCAGGGCCGAATGAAAAACTGTTTTTT	CASSPESPGPNEKLFF
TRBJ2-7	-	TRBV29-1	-	TGCAGCGTTGCAGGGAGGAGCTCCTACGAGCAGTACTTC	CSVAGRSSYEQYF
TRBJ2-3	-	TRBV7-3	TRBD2	TGTGCCAGCAGGCTAGCGGGGGGTTCAGATACGCAGTATTTT	CASRLAGGSDTQYF
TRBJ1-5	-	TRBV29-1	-	TGCAGCGTGTTGGAAAACCAGGGCGGGCAGCCCCAGCATTTT	CSVLENQGGQPQHF
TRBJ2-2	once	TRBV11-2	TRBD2	TGTGCCAGCAGTAAAAAATCGGGGGGTTCGAACACCGGGGAGCTGTTTTTT	CASSKKSGGSNTGELFF
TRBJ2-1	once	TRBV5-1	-	TGCGCCAGCAGCCTTACAACCGAAACCTACAATGAGCAGTTCTTC	CASSLTTETYNEQFF
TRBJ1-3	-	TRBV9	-	TGTGCCAGCAGCATCAGTACGGGGGCTGCGGGTGGAAACACCATATATTTT	CASSISTGAAGGNTIYF
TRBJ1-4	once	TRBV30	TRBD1	TGTGCCTGGAGGAGGACAGGAAATAATGAAAAACTGTTTTTT	CAWRRTGNNEKLFF
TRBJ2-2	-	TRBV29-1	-	TGCAGCGTTGAAAGGGTCGGGGAGCTGTTTTTT	CSVERVGELFF